One and the same sample provided the 3 T cell receptor beta chains below, sequenced in a study of blood T cell repertoires in COVID-19. The repertoire was sequenced with immunoSEQ multiplex PCR; TCRdb's copy has only in-frame clones and lacks some. This sample has over 55,000 clones, with 80% to 90% found just once. Sequenced sample: peripheral blood. Receptor source: a man between 50 and 59 years old with active COVID-19.

V usage is TRBV6-6 and J usage is TRBJ2-7, with D possibly being TRBD1 (5 bases). This CDR3 is 13 amino acids long. CDR1 and CDR2 from the germline V gene are MNHNY and SVGAGI (reference sequence). Trimming cost V 2 bases and J 7 bases, with 12 bases left between them. The CDR3 DNA follows: TGTGCCAGCAGTTACACAGGCAGTGAGGAGCAGTACTTC. It codes for CASSYTGSEEQYF.

The chain recombines TRBV19 with TRBJ2-4, with TRBD2 as a possible D gene (6 bases). Germline CDR1 LNHDA, CDR2 SQIVND (reference sequence). V was trimmed by 5 bases and J by 8 bases, leaving 16 bases between them. The CDR3 is 14 residues long. The CDR3 reads CASSGGQRGDIQYF. The CDR3 DNA reads as TGTGCCAGTAGTGGCGGACAACGCGGGGACATTCAGTACTTC.

The V call is TRBV7-9, the J call TRBJ2-7; possibly TRBD2 for D (5 bases). Trimming pared 1 base from V and 2 bases from J, leaving 12 bases between. From germline, CDR1 is SEHNR and CDR2 FQNEAQ (reference sequence). The CDR3 has 15 amino acids. For the CDR3, the DNA is TGTGCCAGCAGCTTAGGAGGTAGCGAAGCCTACGAGCAGTACTTC. The encoded protein is CASSLGGSEAYEQYF.